The 5 T cell receptor beta chains listed next were all sequenced from one sample in a study of blood T cell repertoires in COVID-19. Measured with immunoSEQ multiplex PCR; TCRdb has only the in-frame clones, and not every one. The sample carries around 190,000 clones, 75% to 85% recorded once. Sequencing was carried out using peripheral blood. Every receptor here comes from a human donor in a cohort sampled during active COVID-19.

The chain links TRBV9 to TRBJ2-3; 8 positions match TRBD2. This CDR3 comprises 14 residues. CDR1 SGDLS and CDR2 YYNGEE come from the germline V gene. V was pared by 0 bases and J by 10 bases, with 7 bases of the junction left unmatched. In DNA form, the CDR3 reads TGTGCCAGCAGCGTAGTCGGGAGGGCCTCTCCGCAGTATTTT. Protein product: CASSVVGRASPQYF.

This chain connects TRBV3-1 (or the pseudogene TRBV3-2) to TRBJ2-1; 8 nucleotides line up with TRBD2. The V gene end was trimmed by 1 base and the J gene end by 7 bases; junction bases not matched to a gene: 9. Germline V lookup: CDR1 LGHDT, CDR2 YNNKEL (reference sequence). CDR3 size: 16 residues. Here the CDR3 DNA reads TGTGCCAGCAGCCAAGTACAAGCGGGAGTAAAGAATGAGCAGTTCTTC. This translates into CASSQVQAGVKNEQFF.

V gene TRBV12-3 or TRBV12-4 combines with J gene TRBJ1-3; D possibly corresponds to TRBD1 (5 bases). The CDR3 sequence is 12 residues long. The V and J ends lost 6 bases and 4 bases respectively, with 7 bases between them. CDR3 region: CASSRTGNTIYF. DNA of the CDR3: TGTGCCAGCAGCCGGACAGGAAACACCATATATTTT.

The genes are TRBV11-2 and TRBJ2-7; 8 nucleotides agree with TRBD1. The CDR3 spans 14 residues. The V segment lost 7 bases and the J segment 3 bases; nucleotides outside the gene matches: 8. CDR1 and CDR2 from the germline V gene are SGHAT and FQNNGV. Written as DNA, the CDR3 is TGTGCCAGCACCCCCGGGACAGGCTTCTACGAGCAGTACTTC. As protein: CASTPGTGFYEQYF. The whole variable domain, remainder taken from reference TRBV11-2 and TRBJ2-7, is EAGVAQSPRYKIIEKRQSVAFWCNPISGHATLYWYQQILGQGPKLLIQFQNNGVVDDSQLPKDRFSAERLKGVDSTLKIQPAKLEDSAVYLCASTPGTGFYEQYFGPGTRLTVT.

The V gene is TRBV28, the J gene TRBJ1-1; no clear D gene. Germline V gives CDR1 MDHEN, CDR2 SYDVKM. The CDR3 covers 14 residues. The V and J ends lost 3 bases and 3 bases respectively, with 11 bases between them. The CDR3 sequence: CASSLSLGYTEAFF. The CDR3 coding sequence is TGTGCCAGCAGTTTGTCCCTAGGATACACTGAAGCTTTCTTT.